A selection of T cell receptor beta chains follows, all from one sample in a study of PD-L1 blockade in urothelial cancer. Produced via immunoSEQ multiplex PCR; TCRdb's table is partial and in-frame only. The sample yields some 97,000 clones, around 93% seen once. The sample in question was PBMCs, obtained around atezolizumab (anti-PD-L1) treatment. These TCRs come from a woman aged 80 or over with urothelial cancer. CDR3s leave out the opening cysteine and the closing phenylalanine or tryptophan.

J | V | CDR3
TRBJ2-7 | TRBV5-1 | ASRVTDSSYEQY
TRBJ1-1 | TRBV2 | ASGRTGVSTEAF
TRBJ2-2 | TRBV5-1 | ASSFGQTGYTGELF
TRBJ2-2 | TRBV25-1 | ASIRTGTTGGELF
TRBJ1-1 | TRBV9 | ASSVELLNTEAF
TRBJ1-5 | TRBV5-6 | ASSRGGAGNQPQH
TRBJ2-5 | TRBV29-1 | SVERDSSETQY
TRBJ1-1 | TRBV15 | ATTPEAGNTEAF
TRBJ2-1 | TRBV11-2 | ASSPEGSSYNEQF
TRBJ1-3 | TRBV2 | ASSELQGTSGNTIY
TRBJ1-5 | TRBV6-1 | ASSEIGLGTGNQPQH
TRBJ2-5 | TRBV4-2 | ASSQGQGKETQY
TRBJ2-7 | TRBV6-5 | ASSKGLAAEQY
TRBJ1-5 | TRBV6-4 | ASREQGQGNQPQH
TRBJ2-7 | TRBV28 | ASSSTVYSSYEQY
TRBJ1-2 | TRBV5-1 | ASSLLADANYGYT
TRBJ2-5 | TRBV7-8 | ASSLNTETQY
TRBJ2-7 | TRBV28 | ASRGLTGAYEQY
TRBJ2-1 | TRBV5-1 | ASSFFDRGDNEQF
TRBJ2-7 | TRBV18 | ASSPLDGGNEQY
TRBJ1-1 | TRBV9 | ASSMGANTEAF
TRBJ2-6 | TRBV27 | ASSSGTGLNVLT
TRBJ2-1 | TRBV6-6 | ASSTSGAYNEQF
TRBJ1-2 | TRBV6-1 | ASRPGTAYPYGYT
TRBJ1-4 | TRBV6-5 | ASSYTPDRANEKLF
TRBJ1-5 | TRBV10-3 | AISESMGTPEPQH
TRBJ2-2 | TRBV5-1 | ASSRQGVSGELF
TRBJ1-3 | TRBV18 | ASSPGGPGNTIY
TRBJ2-3 | TRBV28 | ASSSGLAGGGTDTQY
TRBJ2-3 | TRBV18 | ASSPITGTSGNTDTQY
TRBJ2-7 | TRBV21-1 | ASSKGLDEQY
TRBJ1-1 | TRBV5-1 | ASSWRDGLVSRGTEAF
TRBJ1-5 | TRBV19 | ASSIGDTLGQPQH
TRBJ2-1 | TRBV7-9 | ASSSDWNEQF
TRBJ2-2 | TRBV5-4 | ASSDLGPTGELF
TRBJ1-1 | TRBV13 | ASRTLSGNTEAF
TRBJ2-1 | TRBV2 | ASSQSDEQF
TRBJ2-3 | TRBV6-1 | ASSERTSGRLPDTQY
TRBJ2-2 | TRBV14 | ASSPGQGRTGELF
TRBJ2-7 | TRBV28 | ASSLSAASSSYEQY
TRBJ2-7 | TRBV28 | ASSLGGVMYEQY
TRBJ2-2 | TRBV6-5 | ATRLAGRTGELF
TRBJ2-1 | TRBV6-1 | ASSSPGASGGEQF
TRBJ1-1 | TRBV6-1 | ASSWERSTEAF
TRBJ1-5 | TRBV27 | ASSFSRGNQPQH
TRBJ2-5 | TRBV13 | ASSPRGATETQY
TRBJ2-1 | TRBV27 | ASSLSPRGRESEQF
TRBJ2-7 | TRBV27 | ASSPGTSLHEQY
TRBJ2-6 | TRBV7-8 | ASSFGGSGANVLT
TRBJ2-1 | TRBV27 | ASRQTGGRGNEQF
TRBJ1-1 | TRBV7-9 | ASSLLGQQNTEAF
TRBJ2-2 | TRBV4-1 | ASSNFGGGGFGELF
TRBJ1-2 | TRBV6-1 | ASLGTGGGYT
TRBJ1-5 | TRBV11-2 | ASSPPGPNNQPQH
TRBJ1-3 | TRBV29-1 | SVGGAHSGNTIY
TRBJ2-1 | TRBV6-1 | ASRGLKGDNEQF
TRBJ2-1 | TRBV29-1 | SVGGGRGSNEQF
TRBJ1-5 | TRBV28 | ASRSRGLHGQPQH
TRBJ2-3 | TRBV19 | ASSESRVKTDTQY
TRBJ2-2 | TRBV19 | ASGLAGPGGELF